This is a list of T cell receptor beta chains from one sample in a study of blood T cell repertoires in COVID-19. Profiled with immunoSEQ multiplex PCR; TCRdb holds only in-frame clones, not every one. The data contain about 73,000 clones, around four fifths of them singletons. Sequences were obtained from peripheral blood. These receptors all come from a man in his sixties with acute or convalescent COVID-19. The CDR3 runs from the conserved cysteine through the conserved F or W. The D gene is left open where the match is weak. Expanded clones get a size class; other rows say once, few or many, or leave the size out.

v_call,j_call,d_call,clone_size,cdr3_aa,cdr3_nt
TRBV24-1,TRBJ2-1,TRBD1,NA,CATSDSGQGGGNEQFF,TGTGCCACCAGTGATTCAGGACAGGGGGGTGGGAATGAGCAGTTCTTC
TRBV6-2/TRBV6-3,TRBJ2-3,TRBD2,NA,CASSHEREVDTQYF,TGTGCCAGCAGTCACGAGCGGGAGGTGGATACGCAGTATTTT
TRBV6-5,TRBJ1-6,NA,once,CASDQDRRSPLHF,TGTGCCAGCGACCAAGACAGAAGGTCACCCCTCCACTTT
TRBV3-1/TRBV3-2,TRBJ2-3,NA,NA,CASSQNSLASDTQYF,TGTGCCAGCAGCCAAAATTCGCTGGCATCAGATACGCAGTATTTT
TRBV5-6,TRBJ2-5,NA,NA,CASSLAAETQYF,TGTGCCAGCAGCTTGGCCGCGGAGACCCAGTACTTC
TRBV5-1,TRBJ2-5,NA,NA,CASCVEGETQYF,TGCGCCAGCTGCGTAGAGGGTGAGACCCAGTACTTC
TRBV15,TRBJ2-1,TRBD2,NA,CATLPGGGSSYNEQFF,TGTGCCACTTTGCCCGGCGGGGGAAGCTCCTACAATGAGCAGTTCTTC
TRBV28,TRBJ2-7,NA,NA,CASSYGRLETDEQYF,TGTGCCAGCAGTTACGGTCGACTGGAGACGGACGAGCAGTACTTC
TRBV7-6,TRBJ2-5,NA,NA,CASSLRSAGETQYF,TGTGCCAGCAGCTTACGTAGCGCGGGGGAGACCCAGTACTTC
TRBV7-9,TRBJ2-2,TRBD1,NA,CASRGGTGDTGELFF,TGTGCCAGCAGAGGTGGGACAGGGGACACCGGGGAGCTGTTTTTT
TRBV5-1,TRBJ2-1,TRBD2,NA,CASSPGTSGDNEQFF,TGCGCCAGCAGCCCGGGGACTAGCGGAGACAATGAGCAGTTCTTC
TRBV2,TRBJ2-1,NA,NA,CASGPRQLREQFF,TGTGCCAGCGGGCCCCGACAGCTTAGGGAGCAGTTCTTC
TRBV5-1,TRBJ1-2,NA,NA,CASSLDRHYGYTF,TGCGCCAGCAGCTTGGACAGGCACTATGGCTACACCTTC
TRBV5-1,TRBJ1-5,NA,NA,CASSLPWTEYYSNQPQHF,TGCGCCAGCAGCCTACCGTGGACAGAATATTATAGCAATCAGCCCCAGCATTTT
TRBV18,TRBJ1-6,NA,many,CASSPSGDSPLHF,TGTGCCAGCTCACCTTCGGGGGACTCACCCCTCCACTTT
TRBV5-4,TRBJ1-6,NA,few,CASSLDAASSYNSPLHF,TGTGCCAGCAGCTTGGATGCCGCGAGCTCCTATAATTCACCCCTCCACTTT
TRBV11-3,TRBJ2-3,TRBD2,NA,CASSAGGATDTQYF,TGTGCCAGCAGCGCCGGGGGGGCCACAGATACGCAGTATTTT
TRBV2,TRBJ2-3,TRBD2,NA,CASSALAGVGTDTQYF,TGTGCCAGCAGTGCCCTAGCGGGGGTTGGCACAGATACGCAGTATTTT
TRBV2,TRBJ2-2,TRBD2,NA,CASRADGGGTGELFF,TGTGCCAGCAGGGCCGACGGGGGGGGAACCGGGGAGCTGTTTTTT
TRBV19,TRBJ2-1,TRBD2,NA,CASTGPPGSTSGAHNEQFF,TGTGCCAGTACCGGCCCCCCGGGATCAACTAGCGGGGCTCACAATGAGCAGTTCTTC
TRBV4-2,TRBJ1-5,NA,many,CASSQAGNNQPQHF,TGTGCCAGCAGCCAAGCAGGGAACAATCAGCCCCAGCATTTT
TRBV19,TRBJ2-5,TRBD2,many,CASSRRLAETQYF,TGTGCCAGTAGCCGACGACTAGCCGAGACCCAGTACTTC
TRBV28,TRBJ1-1,NA,NA,CASSSRTAGTEAFF,TGTGCCAGCAGCTCTCGGACAGCCGGCACTGAAGCTTTCTTT
TRBV5-1,TRBJ2-7,TRBD1,many,CASSSGAGQGRVQYF,TGCGCCAGCAGTTCGGGGGCGGGACAGGGGAGAGTGCAGTACTTC
TRBV4-2,TRBJ1-5,NA,NA,CASSQEPPKPQHF,TGTGCCAGCAGCCAAGAACCCCCTAAGCCCCAGCATTTT
TRBV7-9,TRBJ2-7,TRBD1,many,CASSWAGQGREQYF,TGTGCCAGCAGCTGGGCGGGACAGGGACGCGAGCAGTACTTC
TRBV10-3,TRBJ2-1,TRBD2,NA,CAISGGRTSGVSSYNEQFF,TGTGCCATCAGTGGGGGTAGGACTAGCGGTGTCAGCTCCTACAATGAGCAGTTCTTC
TRBV30,TRBJ2-7,NA,once,CAWARTSYEQYF,TGTGCCTGGGCAAGAACTTCCTACGAGCAGTACTTC
TRBV5-6,TRBJ2-5,TRBD2,NA,CASSLAPGLAGEETQYF,TGTGCCAGCAGCTTGGCCCCGGGACTAGCCGGCGAAGAGACCCAGTACTTC
TRBV2,TRBJ2-3,NA,NA,CASWRVGITDTQYF,TGTGCCAGCTGGAGGGTCGGGATCACAGATACGCAGTATTTT
TRBV4-2,TRBJ1-6,TRBD1,NA,CASSQTGSYNSPLHF,TGTGCCAGCAGCCAGACAGGGTCCTATAATTCACCCCTCCACTTT
TRBV30,TRBJ2-7,TRBD1,once,CAWAGTGFSHEQYF,TGTGCCTGGGCTGGGACAGGGTTTAGCCACGAGCAGTACTTC
TRBV11-2,TRBJ2-3,TRBD2,NA,CASSLVRRAGGEADTQYF,TGTGCCAGCAGCTTAGTCCGTCGGGCGGGGGGGGAGGCAGATACGCAGTATTTT
TRBV13,TRBJ2-6,NA,NA,CASRQGRGSGANVLTF,TGTGCCAGCAGACAAGGCAGGGGATCTGGGGCCAACGTCCTGACTTTC
TRBV11-3,TRBJ2-7,NA,NA,CASSFGRNDEQYF,TGTGCCAGCAGCTTCGGCAGGAACGACGAGCAGTACTTC
TRBV11-2,TRBJ2-6,NA,NA,CASSSYSLYDVLTF,TGTGCCAGCAGCTCCTACAGTCTTTATGACGTCCTGACTTTC
TRBV10-1,TRBJ2-2,TRBD1,NA,CASNSQGAATGELFF,TGCGCCAGCAATTCCCAGGGGGCCGCCACCGGGGAGCTGTTTTTT
TRBV5-1,TRBJ2-7,NA,NA,CASSLAVGGGTEQYF,TGCGCCAGCAGCTTGGCCGTGGGAGGGGGGACCGAGCAGTACTTC
TRBV25-1,TRBJ2-2,TRBD1,NA,CASSRGTGGGTGELFF,TGTGCCAGCAGTAGGGGAACAGGGGGTGGCACCGGGGAGCTGTTTTTT
TRBV6-1,TRBJ1-5,NA,few,CASSEAGRDQPQHF,TGTGCCAGCAGTGAAGCGGGCAGGGATCAGCCCCAGCATTTT
TRBV2,TRBJ1-6,TRBD1,few,CASLRDRVSPLHF,TGTGCCAGCCTGAGGGACAGGGTTTCACCCCTCCACTTT
TRBV7-3,TRBJ2-2,NA,NA,CASSPSSSLRTGELFF,TGTGCCAGCAGCCCCAGTTCCTCCTTGAGGACCGGGGAGCTGTTTTTT
TRBV7-3,TRBJ1-1,TRBD1,NA,CASSLGQGNAFF,TGTGCCAGCAGCTTGGGACAGGGGAATGCTTTCTTT
TRBV6-5,TRBJ2-1,TRBD1,NA,CASPNRDRVEQFF,TGTGCCAGCCCCAACAGGGACAGGGTGGAGCAGTTCTTC